The 18 T cell receptor beta chains given below trace back to one sample, sequenced in a study of blood T cell repertoires in COVID-19. Assay: immunoSEQ multiplex PCR; the TCRdb copy retains only in-frame clones and omits some. The table lists roughly 80,000 clones, 65% to 85% of them singletons. The sequenced sample was peripheral blood. These receptors were taken from a woman aged 55-69 years with acute or convalescent COVID-19.

The chain recombines TRBV15 with TRBJ1-5, with D maybe TRBD1 (5 bases). Germline lookup yields CDR1 LNHNV and CDR2 YYDKDF (reference sequence). With 3 bases removed from V and 1 base from J, the gap between germline ends came to 13 bases. The CDR3 has 16 residues. In nucleotides, the CDR3 is TGTGCCACCAGCAGCGGGAGGGCAGGGAGCAATCAGCCCCAGCATTTT. Translating it yields CATSSGRAGSNQPQHF.

This chain links TRBV24-1 with TRBJ2-2; no definite D call. Germline V gene lookup returns CDR1 KGHDR and CDR2 SFDVKD. The CDR3 consists of 14 residues. Trimming removed 5 bases from V and 0 bases from J, with 6 bases in between. The DNA for the CDR3 is TGTGCCACCAGTGCGCACTCGAACACCGGGGAGCTGTTTTTT. This sequence encodes CATSAHSNTGELFF.

The chain employs TRBV5-1 and TRBJ1-2; 9 bases are a match to TRBD1. V dropped 2 bases and J dropped 8; count of bases not matched to a gene: 4. CDR1 SGHRS and CDR2 YFSETQ come from the germline V gene. This CDR3 spans 13 amino acids. CDR3 sequence: CASSLQGAGGYTF. CDR3 DNA: TGCGCCAGCAGCTTACAGGGGGCAGGGGGCTACACCTTC.

This chain links TRBV24-1 with TRBJ2-7, with a weak D call TRBD2 (5 bases). The ends were cut back, 9 bases at V and 7 bases at J, with 9 bases in the middle. CDR1 and CDR2 from the germline V gene are KGHDR and SFDVKD. This CDR3 has 10 residues. The DNA for the CDR3 is TGTGCCACCCCGAAGCGGGAGCAGTACTTC. This encodes CATPKREQYF.

This sequence joins TRBV30 and TRBJ1-6; D is ambiguous. Germline assignment: CDR1 GTSNPN and CDR2 SVGIG (reference sequence). The V end lost 1 base, the J end lost 5 bases, and 12 bases lay between the germline ends. This CDR3 spans 15 amino acids. The CDR3 DNA is TGTGCCTGGAGTGCCGCCGCAGGAAATAATTCACCCCTCCACTTT. Translation: CAWSAAAGNNSPLHF.

The chain is built from TRBV7-9 and TRBJ2-5, with D possibly being TRBD2 (6 bases). Trimming removed 1 base at V and 1 base at J, with 13 bases between. The CDR3 has 16 residues. Germline CDR1 and CDR2: SEHNR and FQNEAQ (reference sequence). The CDR3 loop is CASSLGFGGIQETQYF. The DNA of the CDR3 is TGTGCCAGCAGCTTAGGTTTCGGGGGAATCCAAGAGACCCAGTACTTC.

The CDR3 reads CASSLGGDTRNYGYTF. The DNA for the CDR3 is TGTGCCAGCAGCTTAGGAGGGGACACAAGGAACTATGGCTACACCTTC. This sequence joins TRBV11-3 and TRBJ1-2; the D gene is possibly TRBD1 (6 bases). V lost 1 base, J lost 2 bases, and 14 bases lay in between. CDR1 SGHNT and CDR2 YENEEA come from the germline V gene. The CDR3 runs 16 residues.

The chain employs TRBV7-2 and TRBJ1-2; no reliable D call. The CDR3 is 14 amino acids. The V gene lost 2 bases and the J gene lost 7 bases, with 14 bases spanning the gap. In germline, CDR1 is SGHTA, CDR2 FQGNSA. The CDR3 reads CASSLKLQTPGYTF. The CDR3 DNA follows: TGTGCCAGCAGCTTAAAGCTGCAGACTCCTGGCTACACCTTC. Variable domain in full (rest from reference TRBV7-2 and TRBJ1-2): GAGVSQSPSNKVTEKGKDVELRCDPISGHTALYWYRQSLGQGLEFLIYFQGNSAPDKSGLPSDRFSAERTGGSVSTLTIQRTQQEDSAVYLCASSLKLQTPGYTFGSGTRLTVV.

The rearrangement links TRBV6-6 to TRBJ2-1; D not certain. Trimming removed 4 bases at V and 2 bases at J, with 12 bases between. The CDR3 is 15 amino acids. Germline V gene sequence: CDR1 MNHNY, CDR2 SVGAGI (reference sequence). DNA for the CDR3: TGTGCCAGCAGTTCGGTTAGTCCCGCCTACAATGAGCAGTTCTTC. It yields the protein CASSSVSPAYNEQFF.

CDR3 sequence (DNA): TGTGCCAGCAGCCGGGACAGAGCAACTAATGAAAAACTGTTTTTT. Translation: CASSRDRATNEKLFF. The chain couples TRBV14 to TRBJ1-4; 7 positions match TRBD1. V shed 4 bases, J shed 0 bases, and the junction held 2 bases outside the gene matches. The CDR3 contains 15 residues. Germline V gives CDR1 SGHDN, CDR2 FVKESK.

V and J are TRBV5-4 and TRBJ2-5, with D uncertain. The CDR3 length is 14 residues. From germline, CDR1 is SGHNT and CDR2 YYREEE (reference sequence). Trimming left V 7 bases short and J 3 bases short, with 16 bases between. CDR3 nucleotide sequence: TGTGCCAGCGAAAAGTGGGCGACCAAAGAGACCCAGTACTTC. This codes for CASEKWATKETQYF.

This rearrangement joins TRBV7-2 to TRBJ1-3; possibly TRBD1 for D (5 bases). Trimming removed 7 bases from V and 4 bases from J, with 23 bases in between. The CDR3 runs to 17 residues. The germline CDR1 and CDR2 sequences are SGHTA and FQGNSA. In DNA form, the CDR3 reads TGTGCCAGCACCAAAGACCTCGCCGCAGGGCCGGGAAACACCATATATTTT. This encodes CASTKDLAAGPGNTIYF.

This clone was detected once. V gene TRBV9 combines with J gene TRBJ1-1; D possibly corresponds to TRBD1 (6 bases). CDR1 and CDR2 from the germline V gene are SGDLS and YYNGEE. V was clipped by 3 bases and J by 3 bases, with 18 bases between them. The CDR3 has 16 residues. This CDR3 is CASSERAQGRDTEAFF. DNA for the CDR3: TGTGCCAGCAGCGAACGGGCACAGGGTAGGGACACTGAAGCTTTCTTT.

The CDR3: CASSLPGIRLLRYTF. The CDR3 region has the DNA TGTGCCAGCAGTTTACCAGGGATCCGCCTATTGCGCTACACCTTC. The chain employs TRBV28 and TRBJ1-2; D may be TRBD1 (5 bases). Trimming took 2 bases from V and 9 from J, leaving 19 bases between them. CDR1 and CDR2 from the germline V gene are MDHEN and SYDVKM. This CDR3 spans 15 amino acids.

In this sample, this clone turned up a few times. The V call is TRBV5-6, the J call TRBJ2-7; D might be TRBD1 (6 bases). Germline loops: CDR1 SGHDT, CDR2 YYEEEE. Trimming left V 4 bases short and J 6 bases short, with 20 bases between. This CDR3 spans 15 amino acids. This chain's CDR3 is CASSTDRIGYSEQYF. In DNA, the CDR3 is TGTGCCAGCAGCACTGACAGGATAGGGTACTCCGAGCAGTACTTC.

The gene calls are TRBV5-1 and TRBJ1-1; D gene uncertain. V lost 4 bases, J lost 0 bases, and 13 bases lay in between. The CDR3 length is 15 residues. Germline V gene sequence: CDR1 SGHRS, CDR2 YFSETQ. Written as DNA, the CDR3 is TGCGCCAGCAGCCTGGAGAATGCGGTGAACACTGAAGCTTTCTTT. Its protein product is CASSLENAVNTEAFF.

V is TRBV7-2 and J is TRBJ1-1; D unresolved. The germline V gene has CDR1 SGHTA and CDR2 FQGNSA. Between the trimmed V and J ends, which lost 3 bases and 3 bases, there was a span of 8 bases. The CDR3 consists of 13 residues. Here the CDR3 reads CASSLRVDTEAFF. The CDR3 DNA sequence: TGTGCCAGCAGCTTGAGAGTGGACACTGAAGCTTTCTTT. The variable domain in full, with the rest retrieved from reference TRBV7-2 and TRBJ1-1, is GAGVSQSPSNKVTEKGKDVELRCDPISGHTALYWYRQSLGQGLEFLIYFQGNSAPDKSGLPSDRFSAERTGGSVSTLTIQRTQQEDSAVYLCASSLRVDTEAFFGQGTRLTVV.

The J gene is TRBJ2-7, the V gene TRBV19, with a possible D match to TRBD1 (5 bases). Trimming cost V 3 bases and J 4 bases, with 16 bases left between them. This CDR3 has 15 residues. Per the germline V gene, CDR1 is LNHDA and CDR2 is SQIVND (reference sequence). In DNA form, the CDR3 reads TGTGCCAGTAGTATGGTACAGGACGGAACGTACGAGCAGTACTTC. This gives the protein CASSMVQDGTYEQYF.